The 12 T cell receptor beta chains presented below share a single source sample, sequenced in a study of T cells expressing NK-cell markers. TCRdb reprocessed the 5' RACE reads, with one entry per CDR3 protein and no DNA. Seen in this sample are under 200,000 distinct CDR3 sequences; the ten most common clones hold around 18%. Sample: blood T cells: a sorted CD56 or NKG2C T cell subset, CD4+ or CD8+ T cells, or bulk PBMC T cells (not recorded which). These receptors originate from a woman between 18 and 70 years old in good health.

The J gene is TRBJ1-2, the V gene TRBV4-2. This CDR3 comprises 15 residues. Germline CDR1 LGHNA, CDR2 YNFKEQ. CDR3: CASSPTTQVNYGYTF.

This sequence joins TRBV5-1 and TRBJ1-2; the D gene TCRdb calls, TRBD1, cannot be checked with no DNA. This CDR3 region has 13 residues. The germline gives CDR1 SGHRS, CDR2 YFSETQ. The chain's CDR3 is CASSIGTNHGYTF.

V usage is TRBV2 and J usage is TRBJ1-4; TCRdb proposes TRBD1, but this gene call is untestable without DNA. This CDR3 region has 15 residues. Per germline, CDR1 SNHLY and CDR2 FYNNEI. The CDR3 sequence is CASSRQGATNEKLFF. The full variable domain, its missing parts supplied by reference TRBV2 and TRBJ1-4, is EPEVTQTPSHQVTQMGQEVILRCVPISNHLYFYWYRQILGQKVEFLVSFYNNEISEKSEIFDDQFSVERPDGSNFTLKIRSTKLEDSAMYFCASSRQGATNEKLFFGSGTQLSVL.

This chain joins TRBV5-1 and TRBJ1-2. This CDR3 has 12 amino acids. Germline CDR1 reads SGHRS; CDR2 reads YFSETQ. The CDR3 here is CASSDIPEGYTF.

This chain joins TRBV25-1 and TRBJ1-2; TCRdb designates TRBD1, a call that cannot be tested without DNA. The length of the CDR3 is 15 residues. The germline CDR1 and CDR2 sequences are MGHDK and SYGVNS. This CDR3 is CASSESARAWYGYTF.

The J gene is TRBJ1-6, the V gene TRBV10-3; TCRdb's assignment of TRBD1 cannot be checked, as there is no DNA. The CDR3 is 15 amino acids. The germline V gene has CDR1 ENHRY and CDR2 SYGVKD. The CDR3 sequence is CAITSGTGHNSPLHF.

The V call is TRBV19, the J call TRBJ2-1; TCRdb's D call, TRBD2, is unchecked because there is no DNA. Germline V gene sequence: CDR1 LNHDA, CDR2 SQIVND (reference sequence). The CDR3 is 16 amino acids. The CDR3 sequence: CASSTIAGTSINEQFF.

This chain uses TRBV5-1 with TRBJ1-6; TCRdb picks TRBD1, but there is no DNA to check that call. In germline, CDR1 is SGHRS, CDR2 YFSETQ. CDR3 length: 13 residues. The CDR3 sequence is CATRTGYNSPLHF.

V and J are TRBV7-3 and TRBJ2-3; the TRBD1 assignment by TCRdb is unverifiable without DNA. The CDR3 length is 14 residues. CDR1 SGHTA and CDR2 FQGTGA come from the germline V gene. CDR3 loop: CASSRQGTTDTQYF.

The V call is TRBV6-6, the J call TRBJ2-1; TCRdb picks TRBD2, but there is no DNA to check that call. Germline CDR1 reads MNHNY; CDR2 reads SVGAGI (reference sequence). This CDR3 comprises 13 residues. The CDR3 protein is CASSYLGRPEQFF.

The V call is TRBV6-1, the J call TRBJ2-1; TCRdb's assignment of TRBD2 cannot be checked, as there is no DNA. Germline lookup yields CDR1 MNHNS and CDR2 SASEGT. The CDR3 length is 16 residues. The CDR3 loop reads CASSRPTSGPYNEQFF.

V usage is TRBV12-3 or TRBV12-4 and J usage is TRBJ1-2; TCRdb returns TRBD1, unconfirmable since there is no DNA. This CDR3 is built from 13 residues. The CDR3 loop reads CASSLGQGYGYTF.